This entry features one T cell receptor (beta chain) sequence. These data originate in a study of blood T cell repertoires in COVID-19. At the level of the study: The United States, Italy and Spain were the sources of the acute and convalescent COVID-19 samples. T cells, B-cell-depleted T cells, or PBMCs supplied cDNA or gDNA.

Authors' processing steps: Reference gene primer amplification gave estimated nucleated cell counts. Generated by immunoSEQ multiplex PCR, the TCRdb table keeps only in-frame clones and is missing some. The V and J calls and clone size come from that table; D and trimming were worked out from the DNA. The repertoire holds 100,000 to 130,000 clones, more than 70% seen once, with approximately 4.3% in the top ten. CDR3 length: 15 amino acids. V gave up 2 bases and J gave up 8 bases, with 18 bases separating them. In germline, CDR1 is MNHEY, CDR2 SVGAGI. The chain uses TRBV6-5 and TRBJ1-2; D is perhaps TRBD1 (5 bases). This clonotype was obtained from a man in his 70s with acute or convalescent COVID-19. Sequencing used peripheral blood. The CDR3 loop reads CASSYGGEGAYGYTF. The CDR3 nucleotides read TGTGCCAGCAGTTACGGGGGGGAAGGAGCCTACGGCTACACCTTC.